This passage covers 10 T cell receptor beta chains from one sample sequenced in a study of CD8 T cells in Susac syndrome. RNA in amounts of roughly 0.45 to 1 ug was reverse transcribed with random hexamers. MiXCR, applied by TCRdb to the immunoSEQ multiplex PCR reads, yields one record per CDR3 protein. The sample carries around 79,000 distinct CDR3 sequences, approximately 94% recorded once. The sequenced material came from CD8+ T cells from PBMCs. All receptors come from a human donor with Susac syndrome.

The V and J genes are TRBV2 and TRBJ2-1; D is unresolved. The V end lost 6 bases, the J end lost 7 bases, and 7 bases lay between the germline ends. Germline loops: CDR1 SNHLY, CDR2 FYNNEI. The CDR3 length is 11 residues. The CDR3 DNA reads as TGTGCCAGCAGACTGGGTAATGAGCAGTTCTTC. As protein: CASRLGNEQFF.

The rearrangement joins TRBV7-2 to TRBJ2-5; perhaps D is TRBD1 or TRBD2 (5 bases each). V lost 5 bases to trimming and J lost 5 bases, with 18 bases between them. In germline, CDR1 is SGHTA, CDR2 FQGNSA. The CDR3 has 15 residues. The CDR3 DNA is TGTGCCAGCAGCGGGCGGTGGGGGATTAGCGAGACCCAGTACTTC. Translated: CASSGRWGISETQYF.

The CDR3 DNA sequence: TGCAGTGCTAGTAGACTAGCGGGGGCCTTAAAGGGGGAGCAGTTCTTC. It translates to CSASRLAGALKGEQFF. The chain has TRBV20-1 and TRBJ2-1, with 12 bases that match TRBD2. The CDR3 totals 16 residues. V lost 3 bases, J lost 10 bases, and 13 bases stayed unmatched. Germline V gives CDR1 DFQATT, CDR2 SNEGSKA (reference sequence).

The genes are TRBV9 and TRBJ1-6; tentatively, D is TRBD1 (6 bases). This CDR3 comprises 14 residues. Trimming removed 0 bases at V and 9 bases at J, with 10 bases between. Germline V CDR1 and CDR2: SGDLS, YYNGEE. CDR3 sequence (DNA): TGTGCCAGCAGCGTAGGGGGGGGCGTTTCACCCCTCCACTTT. Encoded protein: CASSVGGGVSPLHF.

This chain links TRBV9 with TRBJ1-5; no clear D gene. The germline gives CDR1 SGDLS, CDR2 YYNGEE. The CDR3 is 15 amino acids. V gave up 3 bases and J gave up 0 bases, with 10 bases separating them. The CDR3: CASSAAGYSNQPQHF. The CDR3 coding sequence is TGTGCCAGCAGCGCGGCGGGTTATAGCAATCAGCCCCAGCATTTT.

This clonotype was detected only once. V and J are TRBV7-8 and TRBJ2-1; D may be TRBD1 (5 bases). The CDR3 totals 15 residues. V was pared by 2 bases and J by 2 bases, with 10 bases between. Germline V CDR1 and CDR2: SGHVS, FQNEAQ. The DNA for the CDR3 is TGTGCCAGCAGCTTAAAGGGGTCTGCCTACAATGAGCAGTTCTTC. It is translated as CASSLKGSAYNEQFF.

V and J are TRBV5-1 and TRBJ2-1; D is possibly TRBD2 (6 bases). The CDR3 spans 16 residues. V lost 4 bases and J 8 bases, leaving 22 bases between the germline ends. The germline gives CDR1 SGHRS, CDR2 YFSETQ. DNA of the CDR3: TGCGCCAGCAGCCCGGAATTCGGGACTTCGGGCGATGAGCAGTTCTTC. Its translation is CASSPEFGTSGDEQFF.

V is TRBV3-1 and J is TRBJ2-7; 11 bases fit TRBD1. The J segment lost 6 bases and the V segment lost 4 bases, leaving 8 bases of the junction unmatched. The CDR3 is 15 residues long. CDR1 is LGHDT, CDR2 YNNKEL, per germline (reference sequence). The CDR3 DNA follows: TGTGCCAGCAGCCCCGGACAGGGGGCGTTTCTCGAGCAGTACTTC. Residues: CASSPGQGAFLEQYF.

The chain recombines TRBV25-1 with TRBJ2-1, with 9 positions matching TRBD2. V lost 3 bases, J lost 4 bases, and 1 base stayed unmatched. The CDR3 has 14 residues. Germline-derived CDR1 and CDR2 are MGHDK and SYGVNS. The CDR3 is CASSDSGGYNEQFF. In DNA, the CDR3 is TGTGCCAGCAGTGACAGCGGGGGGTACAATGAGCAGTTCTTC.

V gene TRBV30 combines with J gene TRBJ1-5; TRBD1 might be the D (6 bases). The germline V gene encodes CDR1 GTSNPN and CDR2 SVGIG (reference sequence). The CDR3 is 15 amino acids. The germline V and J ends were trimmed by 3 bases and 7 bases, with 19 bases remaining between them. The CDR3, as DNA: TGTGCCTGGAGAGATCCAGGGGTTAGATTACAGCCCCAGCATTTT. It encodes CAWRDPGVRLQPQHF.